Following are 30 T cell receptor beta chains from one sample sequenced in a study of shared clonotypes between healthy human individuals (dated by TCRdb to the early 2020s). CD8 naive samples were CD45RO-negative cells positively selected for CCR7, giving a CD45RA+CCR7+ population that excluded TemRA cells. The protocol used for the library was the immunoSEQ multiplex PCR assay. TCRdb limited this immuneACCESS table to in-frame rearrangements with V and J called. A share of clones is missing; checked studies link under half to unresolved V genes, and the rest is unexplained. Here the sample has roughly 2.1 million clones; around 93% occur a single time. The ten top clones hold over 1.5% of the sample. The sequenced material came from naive CD8+ T cells from PBMCs. The cell subset or site label for this specimen denotes: CD45RA+CCR7+. These receptors came from a man between 18 and 29 years old in good health. Some clones in this sample may be carry-over from other donors' samples.

The chain couples TRBV13 to TRBJ2-5; D may correspond to TRBD1 or TRBD2 (5 bases each). The ends were cut back, 2 bases at V and 4 bases at J, with 11 bases in the middle. The CDR3 runs to 14 residues. Germline CDR1 is PRHDT and CDR2 is FYEKMQ (reference sequence). The CDR3, as DNA: TGTGCCAGCAGCTTATCGGCGAGGGGAGAGACCCAGTACTTC. It yields the protein CASSLSARGETQYF.

The gene calls are TRBV28 and TRBJ1-2, with 11 bases fitting TRBD1. This CDR3 has 19 residues. The germline V gene encodes CDR1 MDHEN and CDR2 SYDVKM. The junction had 19 bases not matched to a gene; V was cut back by 3 bases and J by 7 bases. The CDR3 DNA reads as TGTGCCAGCAGTTTGGACAGGGGGCGCGTCGATCCCCGGAAGGCTGGCTACACCTTC. Translating gives CASSLDRGRVDPRKAGYTF.

V and J are TRBV7-9 and TRBJ2-3; the D is unclear. This CDR3 has 16 amino acids. The V end lost 5 bases, the J end lost 0 bases, and 15 bases lay between the germline ends. Germline loops: CDR1 SEHNR, CDR2 FQNEAQ (reference sequence). The CDR3, as DNA: TGTGCCAGCAGCCCCGTGGTTGGGATGAGCACAGATACGCAGTATTTT. As protein: CASSPVVGMSTDTQYF.

This clone has a handful of counts. The gene calls are TRBV27 and TRBJ1-2, with 7 bases lining up with TRBD1. The CDR3 is made up of 16 amino acids. V gave up 3 bases and J gave up 4 bases; unmatched junction bases: 11. Per the germline V gene, CDR1 is MNHEY and CDR2 is SMNVEV (reference sequence). The CDR3 loop reads CASSFGDPTGTYGYTF. CDR3 bases: TGTGCCAGCAGTTTTGGTGATCCGACAGGGACCTATGGCTACACCTTC.

The V call is TRBV4-1, the J call TRBJ1-1; D gene uncertain. Trimming left V 1 base short and J 2 bases short, with 8 bases between. CDR1 and CDR2 (germline): MGHRA, YSYEKL. The CDR3 is 14 residues long. Written as DNA, the CDR3 is TGCGCCAGCAGCCAAGTTATGGATAACACTGAAGCTTTCTTT. Amino acid sequence: CASSQVMDNTEAFF.

This chain uses TRBV5-1 with TRBJ2-7; TRBD1 aligns across 11 bases. V trimming: 1 base; J trimming: 3 bases; junction bases outside the gene matches: 6. CDR1 and CDR2 (germline): SGHRS, YFSETQ. The CDR3 contains 16 residues. CDR3 in DNA: TGCGCCAGCAGCTTGAACCCGGGACAGGGGGTCTACGAGCAGTACTTC. Amino acid sequence: CASSLNPGQGVYEQYF.

The chain joins TRBV7-2 to TRBJ1-1; D not certain. Germline V gene sequence: CDR1 SGHTA, CDR2 FQGNSA. V lost 0 bases and J lost 1, with 9 bases in between. The CDR3 sequence is 15 residues long. The CDR3 sequence: CASSLAGRGNTEAFF. The DNA of the CDR3 is TGTGCCAGCAGCTTAGCCGGACGGGGGAACACTGAAGCTTTCTTT.

The V gene is TRBV5-6, the J gene TRBJ2-1; maybe TRBD2 (6 bases). The CDR3 loop spans 16 amino acids. Looked up from germline, CDR1 is SGHDT and CDR2 is YYEEEE. V lost 1 base and J 2 bases, leaving 13 bases between the germline ends. The CDR3 DNA sequence: TGTGCCAGCAGCTTGTTTCCGGGAGTCGCCTACAATGAGCAGTTCTTC. This gives the protein CASSLFPGVAYNEQFF.

The V call is TRBV7-2, the J call TRBJ2-1, with D maybe TRBD2 (6 bases). The CDR3 consists of 15 residues. Germline V gene sequence: CDR1 SGHTA, CDR2 FQGNSA. With 8 bases removed from V and 3 bases from J, the gap between germline ends came to 17 bases. The CDR3: CASFTDPGLYNEQFF. CDR3 bases: TGTGCCAGCTTCACCGACCCGGGACTCTACAATGAGCAGTTCTTC.

The rearrangement uses TRBV9 and TRBJ2-1; 8 nucleotides align to TRBD2. This CDR3 is built from 14 residues. The J segment lost 7 bases and the V segment lost 2 bases, leaving 5 bases of the junction unmatched. Germline loops: CDR1 SGDLS, CDR2 YYNGEE. The DNA of the CDR3 is TGTGCCAGCAGCGTGAGCGGGAGAACGAATGAGCAGTTCTTC. It yields the protein CASSVSGRTNEQFF.

The rearrangement uses TRBV5-6 and TRBJ2-1; 14 bases agree with TRBD2. J gave up 8 bases and V 4 bases, and 8 bases lay outside the gene matches. This CDR3 has 16 amino acids. Germline loops: CDR1 SGHDT, CDR2 YYEEEE. For the CDR3, the DNA is TGTGCCAGCAGCCCCGGGACTAGCGGGAGTAGGGATGAGCAGTTCTTC. Translating it yields CASSPGTSGSRDEQFF.

The sample holds a few counts of this clone. The chain combines TRBV28 with TRBJ1-5, with a weak D call TRBD1 (6 bases). CDR1 MDHEN and CDR2 SYDVKM come from the germline V gene. CDR3 length: 12 amino acids. With 7 bases removed from V and 8 bases from J, the gap between germline ends came to 12 bases. CDR3 bases: TGTGCCAGCATGGGGGCCCGAGAGCCCCAGCATTTT. Protein sequence: CASMGAREPQHF.

This clone was counted once. The rearrangement uses TRBV7-3 and TRBJ2-5, with TRBD2 matching 9 bases. The CDR3 has 15 amino acids. Unmatched junction bases numbered 8, after V lost 5 bases and J lost 4 bases. Per germline, CDR1 SGHTA and CDR2 FQGTGA. CDR3 sequence reads: CASSVLAGAPETQYF. In nucleotides, the CDR3 is TGTGCCAGCAGCGTTTTAGCGGGAGCCCCAGAGACCCAGTACTTC.

A word on this clone: The same CDR3 can be traced to other DNA sequences in this sample. The chain employs TRBV27 and TRBJ2-7; 8 positions match TRBD1. The CDR3 has 13 residues. V shed 6 bases, J shed 5 bases, and the junction held 6 bases outside the gene matches. The germline gives CDR1 MNHEY, CDR2 SMNVEV (reference sequence). The CDR3 loop reads CASRGQGIHEQYF. CDR3 in DNA: TGTGCCAGCAGAGGACAGGGAATCCACGAGCAGTACTTC.

This chain connects TRBV7-6 to TRBJ1-4; 7 nucleotides line up with TRBD1. The CDR3 sequence is 15 residues long. The junction had 7 bases not matched to a gene; V was cut back by 5 bases and J by 4 bases. Germline assignment: CDR1 SGHVS and CDR2 FNYEAQ. The CDR3 reads CASSLLGQLNEKLFF. The CDR3 nucleotides read TGTGCCAGCAGCCTCCTGGGACAGCTTAATGAAAAACTGTTTTTT. Drawing the rest from reference TRBV7-6 and TRBJ1-4, the complete variable domain is GAGVSQSPRYKVTKRGQDVALRCDPISGHVSLYWYRQALGQGPEFLTYFNYEAQQDKSGLPNDRFSAERPEGSISTLTIQRTEQRDSAMYRCASSLLGQLNEKLFFGSGTQLSVL.

The chain couples TRBV28 to TRBJ1-5; D not resolved. CDR3 length equals 16 residues. V dropped 5 bases and J dropped 5 bases, with 19 bases sitting between them. The germline gives CDR1 MDHEN, CDR2 SYDVKM. For the CDR3, the DNA is TGTGCCAGCAGTCTCGAGGGAGCCGTCGTCTATCAGCCCCAGCATTTT. It specifies CASSLEGAVVYQPQHF.

This clone was recorded once. V is TRBV4-3 and J is TRBJ2-7, with D possibly matching TRBD1 (6 bases). This CDR3 comprises 15 residues. The V gene's germline CDR1 is LGHNA and CDR2 YSLEER. V lost 0 bases and J lost 5, with 14 bases in between. The CDR3 DNA is TGCGCCAGCAGCCAAGATCTGACAGGCGGTAACGAGCAGTACTTC. Translated, it gives CASSQDLTGGNEQYF.

V is TRBV7-9 and J is TRBJ1-4; perhaps TRBD1 as D (5 bases). V gave up 4 bases and J gave up 15 bases, with 33 bases separating them. The CDR3 runs to 18 residues. In germline, CDR1 is SEHNR, CDR2 FQNEAQ (reference sequence). This CDR3 is CASSSKPRGVSLMQNLFF. As DNA, the CDR3 is TGTGCCAGCAGCTCAAAACCGCGGGGGGTATCCCTCATGCAGAACTTGTTTTTT. The full variable domain, rest sourced from reference TRBV7-9 and TRBJ1-4, is DTGVSQNPRHKITKRGQNVTFRCDPISEHNRLYWYRQTLGQGPEFLTYFQNEAQLEKSRLLSDRFSAERPKGSFSTLEIQRTEQGDSAMYLCASSSKPRGVSLMQNLFFGSGTQLSVL.

The CDR3 DNA reads TGCGCCAGCAGAATAGCGGTCAGCTCCTACAATGAGCAGTTCTTC. Translating gives CASRIAVSSYNEQFF. The rearrangement joins TRBV5-1 to TRBJ2-1; a weak D match, TRBD2 (6 bases). Trimming cost V 5 bases and J 0 bases, with 12 bases left between them. The CDR3 is 15 amino acids. CDR1 SGHRS and CDR2 YFSETQ come from the germline V gene.

The chain couples TRBV4-1 to TRBJ1-5; D remains unclear. V was cut by 4 bases and J by 2 bases, with 15 bases left in between. Germline V gives CDR1 MGHRA, CDR2 YSYEKL. The CDR3 has 16 amino acids. As DNA, the CDR3 is TGCGCCAGCAGCCCTGGACCGATTGGAGGCAATCAGCCCCAGCATTTT. This translates into CASSPGPIGGNQPQHF.

This chain joins TRBV25-1 and TRBJ1-3; no definite D call. Trimming removed 3 bases at V and 6 bases at J, with 3 bases between. This CDR3 contains 11 residues. Germline-derived CDR1 and CDR2 are MGHDK and SYGVNS. The DNA of the CDR3 is TGTGCCAGCAGTGACCAAAACACCATATATTTT. Its protein is CASSDQNTIYF. Supplemented by reference TRBV25-1 and TRBJ1-3, the full variable domain reads EADIYQTPRYLVIGTGKKITLECSQTMGHDKMYWYQQDPGMELHLIHYSYGVNSTEKGDLSSESTVSRIRTEHFPLTLESARPSHTSQYLCASSDQNTIYFGEGSWLTVV.

This clone has a single count. The chain carries TRBV4-3 and TRBJ1-3; 9 nucleotides agree with TRBD1. The V segment lost 4 bases and the J segment 2 bases; nucleotides outside the gene matches: 18. Germline loops: CDR1 LGHNA, CDR2 YSLEER. This CDR3 spans 20 amino acids. The CDR3 region has the DNA TGCGCCAGCAGCCCCAAATGGGGGACAGGGTTCGGTAGGCCTGGAAACACCATATATTTT. Translated, it gives CASSPKWGTGFGRPGNTIYF.

The chain links TRBV19 to TRBJ1-2, with 9 nucleotides matching TRBD1. The CDR3 contains 15 residues. Losses at the gene ends were 5 bases for V and 4 bases for J; bases not matched to a gene: 8. Germline CDR1 is LNHDA and CDR2 is SQIVND (reference sequence). For the CDR3, the DNA is TGTGCCAGTAGTCAAAACAGGGGGCGAGGCTATGGCTACACCTTC. Its translation: CASSQNRGRGYGYTF.

The chain employs TRBV29-1 and TRBJ1-2; D possibly corresponds to TRBD1 (6 bases). The CDR3 loop spans 12 amino acids. The germline V gene encodes CDR1 SQVTM and CDR2 ANQGSEA. The V end lost 4 bases, the J end lost 7 bases, and 13 bases lay between the germline ends. CDR3 sequence: CSVGSGGGGYTF. In DNA, the CDR3 is TGCAGCGTTGGCAGTGGGGGCGGTGGCTACACCTTC.

In regard to this clone: At the DNA level, this CDR3 is encoded by other sequences in the same sample as well. The chain uses TRBV27 and TRBJ2-7; 12 nucleotides align to TRBD2. CDR1 and CDR2 (germline): MNHEY, SMNVEV (reference sequence). The CDR3 covers 14 residues. J gave up 4 bases and V 6 bases, and 4 bases lay outside the gene matches. This chain's CDR3 is CASSPLAGGYEQYF. The CDR3 DNA reads TGTGCCAGCAGCCCACTAGCGGGAGGATACGAGCAGTACTTC.

The genes are TRBV2 and TRBJ2-5, with TRBD1 matching 8 bases. The V gene end was trimmed by 6 bases and the J gene end by 7 bases; junction bases not matched to a gene: 10. This CDR3 is 14 amino acids long. The germline gives CDR1 SNHLY, CDR2 FYNNEI. The CDR3 DNA sequence: TGTGCCAGCAGAGCGGACAGGGAGTATGGGACCCAGTACTTC. This translates into CASRADREYGTQYF.

The table lists this clone with a few counts. The chain employs TRBV7-9 and TRBJ2-7; D ambiguous. V was pared by 5 bases and J by 9 bases, with 11 bases between. CDR1 SEHNR and CDR2 FQNEAQ come from the germline V gene (reference sequence). This CDR3 is 11 amino acids long. The CDR3 bases are TGTGCCAGCAGCCCCGGCGGCTTGCAGTACTTC. This codes for CASSPGGLQYF.

This chain joins TRBV27 and TRBJ2-1, with TRBD2 matching 10 bases. The CDR3 loop spans 15 amino acids. Germline loops: CDR1 MNHEY, CDR2 SMNVEV (reference sequence). The V gene end was trimmed by 6 bases and the J gene end by 8 bases; junction bases not matched to a gene: 10. The CDR3 loop reads CASRQTSGILHEQFF. The CDR3 nucleotides are TGTGCCAGCAGACAAACTAGCGGGATTCTGCATGAGCAGTTCTTC.

V is TRBV27 and J is TRBJ1-1; D might be TRBD1 (5 bases). The CDR3 runs 14 residues. Germline CDR1 MNHEY, CDR2 SMNVEV (reference sequence). The V gene lost 6 bases and the J gene lost 4 bases, with 15 bases spanning the gap. For the CDR3, the DNA is TGTGCCAGCAGCTTCCAGGGCCCCGGCACTGAAGCTTTCTTT. It translates to CASSFQGPGTEAFF.

This chain links TRBV18 with TRBJ2-7, with a weak D call TRBD2 (6 bases). The V gene lost 6 bases and the J gene lost 5 bases, with 17 bases spanning the gap. Germline lookup yields CDR1 KGHSH and CDR2 LQKENI. This CDR3 spans 14 amino acids. This CDR3 is CASSLPGEGHEQYF. In DNA, the CDR3 is TGTGCCAGCTCCCTCCCGGGAGAGGGCCACGAGCAGTACTTC.